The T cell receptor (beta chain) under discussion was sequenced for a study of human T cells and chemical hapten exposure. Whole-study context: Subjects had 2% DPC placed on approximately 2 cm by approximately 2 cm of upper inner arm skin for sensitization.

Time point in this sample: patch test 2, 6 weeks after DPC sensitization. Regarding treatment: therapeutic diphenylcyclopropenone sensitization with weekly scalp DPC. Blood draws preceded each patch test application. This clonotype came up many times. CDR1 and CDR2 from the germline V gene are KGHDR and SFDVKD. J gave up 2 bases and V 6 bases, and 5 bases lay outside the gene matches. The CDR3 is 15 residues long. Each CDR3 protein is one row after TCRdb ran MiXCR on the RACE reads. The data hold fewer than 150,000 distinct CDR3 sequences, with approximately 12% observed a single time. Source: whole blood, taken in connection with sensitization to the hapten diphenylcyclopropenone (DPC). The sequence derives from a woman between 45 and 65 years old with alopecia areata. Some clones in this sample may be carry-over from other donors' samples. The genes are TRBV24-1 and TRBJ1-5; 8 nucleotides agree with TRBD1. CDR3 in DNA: TGTGCCACCAGTACGACAGGGGAGGGCAATCAGCCCCAGCATTTT. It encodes CATSTTGEGNQPQHF.